This entry lists 24 T cell receptor beta chains sequenced from one sample in a study of vaccination and CD4 T cells after COVID-19. Sequencing of the DNA from cultured CD4+ T cells was carried out with the Oncomine TCR Beta short-read assay. TCRdb redid the calling of the PCR reads with MiXCR, one entry per CDR3 protein. The table includes tens of thousands of distinct CDR3 sequences, approximately 48% detected once. Which antigens these TCRs recognize remains unknown. Treatment specified: approximately nine-day PBMC culture with coronavirus spike peptide pools or control peptides (ViraFEST assay). The source material was CD4+ T cells from blood, cultured in vitro, sampled before SARS-CoV-2 vaccination. The receptors were sampled from a human donor who received a COVID-19 vaccine.

The V and J genes are TRBV12-3 or TRBV12-4 and TRBJ2-7, with TRBD2 matching 11 bases. The J call may be wrong; the DNA end is better matched by TRBJ2-5. The CDR3 has 14 amino acids. CDR3 sequence (DNA): TGTGCCAGCAGCCTAGCGGGGGGCAAAGAGACCCAGTACTTC. Protein: CASSLAGGKETQYF.

The rearrangement joins TRBV2 to TRBJ1-1, with 12 bases that match TRBD1. Germline CDR1 is SNHLY and CDR2 is FYNNEI. CDR3 length: 16 residues. With V trimmed by 6 bases and J by 7 bases, 12 bases remained unmatched. The CDR3 coding sequence is TGTGCCAGCAGGGGGGAGACCGGGACAGGGGGCGGTGAAGCTTTCTTT. It encodes CASRGETGTGGGEAFF.

The rearrangement links TRBV20-1 to TRBJ2-3; a possible D gene is TRBD2 (5 bases). The germline V gene has CDR1 DFQATT and CDR2 SNEGSKA (reference sequence). With 3 bases removed from V and 2 bases from J, the gap between germline ends came to 18 bases. The length of the CDR3 is 16 residues. CDR3 protein: CSARDSLKGDTDTQYF. CDR3 nucleotides: TGCAGTGCTAGGGATAGCCTCAAGGGAGACACAGATACGCAGTATTTT.

V is TRBV10-3 and J is TRBJ2-7; 12 bases line up with TRBD2. Trimming cost V 6 bases and J 3 bases; bases outside gene matches: 3. The germline CDR1 and CDR2 sequences are ENHRY and SYGVKD. This CDR3 spans 14 amino acids. This CDR3 is CAIRASGGDYEQYF. The DNA of the CDR3 is TGTGCCATCAGAGCTAGCGGGGGGGACTACGAGCAGTACTTC.

The V and J genes are TRBV20-1 and TRBJ2-1; 12 nucleotides agree with TRBD2. Per germline, CDR1 DFQATT and CDR2 SNEGSKA (reference sequence). The CDR3 is 16 amino acids. V lost 3 bases and J lost 4; bases outside the gene matches: 7. CDR3 sequence reads: CSASRILAGGYNEQFF. The CDR3 DNA sequence: TGCAGTGCTAGTCGCATACTAGCGGGGGGATACAATGAGCAGTTCTTC.

The rearrangement joins TRBV15 to TRBJ2-6; the D is unclear. This CDR3 is 16 amino acids long. Trimming left V 3 bases short and J 0 bases short, with 9 bases between. Germline V gene data show CDR1 as LNHNV and CDR2 as YYDKDF (reference sequence). The CDR3 coding sequence is TGTGCCACCAGCAGCCCCGTTCCCTCTGGGGCCAACGTCCTGACTTTC. Translation: CATSSPVPSGANVLTF.

This clonotype came up a few times. The CDR3 is CASRSPGETQYF. The DNA for the CDR3 is TGTGCCAGCAGGTCACCCGGAGAGACCCAGTACTTC. This sequence joins TRBV6-1 and TRBJ2-5; no reliable D call. The V end lost 6 bases, the J end lost 4 bases, and 9 bases lay between the germline ends. The germline CDR1 and CDR2 sequences are MNHNS and SASEGT. The CDR3 spans 12 residues.

The gene calls are TRBV5-1 and TRBJ2-5; 9 nucleotides line up with TRBD2. V lost 0 bases and J lost 1; bases outside the gene matches: 4. CDR1 is SGHRS and CDR2 is YFSETQ in the germline V gene. This CDR3 is 16 amino acids long. The CDR3 loop is CASSLGAGGLQETQYF. Here the CDR3 DNA reads TGCGCCAGCAGCTTGGGGGCGGGGGGGCTCCAAGAGACCCAGTACTTC.

The chain has TRBV6-4 and TRBJ2-1, with D uncertain. Looked up from germline, CDR1 is MRHNA and CDR2 is SNTAGT. Trimming took off 2 bases at V and 3 bases at J, with 8 bases between the two ends. The CDR3 spans 14 residues. CDR3 in amino acids: CASSDTFGYNEQFF. CDR3 sequence (DNA): TGTGCCAGCAGTGACACGTTCGGCTACAATGAGCAGTTCTTC.

The chain couples TRBV10-3 to TRBJ1-2, with D tentatively TRBD1 (5 bases). The CDR3 consists of 16 residues. The V gene lost 10 bases and the J gene lost 4 bases, with 25 bases spanning the gap. Germline V gene lookup returns CDR1 ENHRY and CDR2 SYGVKD. The CDR3 DNA sequence: TGTGCCAGCAGCCTCGGGGGGGGTACTGCGGGCTATGGCTACACCTTC. Translating gives CASSLGGGTAGYGYTF.

This chain connects TRBV10-3 to TRBJ1-1; possibly TRBD1 for D (5 bases). The germline gives CDR1 ENHRY, CDR2 SYGVKD. The V end was cut by 3 bases, the J end by 1 base, with 12 bases between. There are 15 residues in the CDR3. The chain's CDR3 is CAISDKQGENTEAFF. The DNA for the CDR3 is TGTGCCATCAGTGATAAGCAGGGAGAGAACACTGAAGCTTTCTTT.

The chain carries TRBV6-1 and TRBJ1-3; the D is unclear. From germline, CDR1 is MNHNS and CDR2 SASEGT. Trimming stripped 3 bases from V and 0 bases from J, with 6 bases between. The CDR3 is 14 residues long. The CDR3 spells CASSDFSSGNTIYF. As DNA, the CDR3 is TGTGCCAGCAGTGATTTCTCCTCTGGAAACACCATATATTTT.

The CDR3 DNA is TGTGCCAGCAGTTATCGGGGGAGGGAGACCCAGTACTTC. The encoded protein is CASSYRGRETQYF. The genes are TRBV6-5 and TRBJ2-5; maybe TRBD2 (6 bases). The CDR3 spans 13 residues. The germline gives CDR1 MNHEY, CDR2 SVGAGI. V was cut by 3 bases and J by 5 bases, with 10 bases left in between.

The chain uses TRBV6-1 and TRBJ2-7, with 8 positions matching TRBD1. V dropped 3 bases and J dropped 3; count of bases not matched to a gene: 7. CDR3 size: 15 residues. Germline V CDR1 and CDR2: MNHNS, SASEGT. The CDR3 bases are TGTGCCAGCAGTGAGACCGGGACAGGTCTCTACGAGCAGTACTTC. This gives the protein CASSETGTGLYEQYF.

This chain links TRBV4-2 with TRBJ2-3; tentative D call: TRBD1 (6 bases). Germline loops: CDR1 LGHNA, CDR2 YNFKEQ. The CDR3 runs 15 residues. V shed 0 bases and J shed 6 bases, with 13 bases lying between them. The CDR3 spells CASSQDRGWRDTQYF. As DNA, the CDR3 is TGTGCCAGCAGCCAAGACAGGGGCTGGCGGGATACGCAGTATTTT.

In its sample, this clonotype was seen once. The chain employs TRBV9 and TRBJ2-2, with 7 bases aligning to TRBD1. V shed 4 bases and J 3 bases; nucleotides not matched to a gene: 6. The CDR3 sequence is 15 residues long. The germline V gene has CDR1 SGDLS and CDR2 YYNGEE. The CDR3 DNA follows: TGTGCCAGCAGCCCTACAGGGGTCGACACCGGGGAGCTGTTTTTT. The encoded protein is CASSPTGVDTGELFF.

This clonotype was detected only a few times. V and J are TRBV20-1 and TRBJ2-3; weak D call: TRBD1 (6 bases). The germline CDR1 and CDR2 sequences are DFQATT and SNEGSKA (reference sequence). This CDR3 has 12 residues. V was shortened by 4 bases and J by 5 bases, with 10 bases between the two germline ends. CDR3 in amino acids: CSANQGRDTQYF. The DNA of the CDR3 is TGCAGTGCTAACCAGGGGCGAGATACGCAGTATTTT.

V is TRBV20-1 and J is TRBJ2-3; 8 bases map to TRBD2. V shed 5 bases and J 6 bases; nucleotides not matched to a gene: 7. This CDR3 is built from 13 residues. CDR1 is DFQATT, CDR2 SNEGSKA, per germline (reference sequence). The DNA for the CDR3 is TGCAGTGCTCGGGGGGGGGAACGGGATACGCAGTATTTT. This gives the protein CSARGGERDTQYF.

The chain recombines TRBV6-1 with TRBJ1-4; TRBD1 is a possible D gene (6 bases). CDR1 MNHNS and CDR2 SASEGT come from the germline V gene. This CDR3 comprises 12 residues. The germline V and J ends were trimmed by 8 bases and 4 bases, with 8 bases remaining between them. CDR3 in amino acids: CASRQVNEKLFF. The CDR3 coding sequence is TGTGCCAGCCGACAGGTTAATGAAAAACTGTTTTTT.

V is TRBV7-6 and J is TRBJ2-3, with D perhaps TRBD1 (5 bases). The CDR3 runs to 13 residues. Germline-derived CDR1 and CDR2 are SGHVS and FNYEAQ. Trimming pared 1 base from V and 4 bases from J, leaving 6 bases between. The CDR3 coding sequence is TGTGCCAGCAGCTTAGTCAGGGCAGATACGCAGTATTTT. Amino acids: CASSLVRADTQYF.

In this sample, this clonotype turned up a few times. The rearrangement links TRBV6-1 to TRBJ1-1; no reliable D call. Between the trimmed V and J ends, which lost 4 bases and 1 base, there was a span of 10 bases. Germline CDR1 and CDR2: MNHNS and SASEGT. The CDR3 contains 14 residues. In DNA, the CDR3 is TGTGCCAGCAGTGTTATGGGGAGGAACACTGAAGCTTTCTTT. Residues: CASSVMGRNTEAFF.

This clonotype has more than one count but fewer than ten. In DNA form, the CDR3 reads TGTGCCAGCAGTTACTCCCGCCAAGAGACCCAGTACTTC. Its translation: CASSYSRQETQYF. The chain has TRBV6-5 and TRBJ2-5; no clear D. The germline V and J ends were trimmed by 0 bases and 1 base, with 3 bases remaining between them. Germline V gene data show CDR1 as MNHEY and CDR2 as SVGAGI. CDR3 length equals 13 residues.

The gene calls are TRBV12-3 or TRBV12-4 and TRBJ1-1; D call uncertain. The CDR3 sequence is 14 residues long. Trimming took 2 bases from V and 5 from J, leaving 12 bases between them. The CDR3 DNA is TGTGCCAGCAGTTTAATAGGTATGGGTACTGAAGCTTTCTTT. Translating it yields CASSLIGMGTEAFF.

The chain couples TRBV18 to TRBJ2-3; no reliable D call. CDR1 is KGHSH, CDR2 LQKENI, per germline. V lost 2 bases, J lost 4 bases, and 16 bases lay in between. The CDR3 has 16 residues. The CDR3 DNA reads TGTGCCAGCTCACCATTACCGGGCCCCGTGCCAGATACGCAGTATTTT. This encodes CASSPLPGPVPDTQYF.